This T cell receptor beta chain was obtained from a study of glioma-infiltrating T cells. Study-wide results and caveats: CDR3 overlap between tissue and blood was very small.

In germline, CDR1 is MDHEN, CDR2 SYDVKM. There are 14 residues in the CDR3. Trimming pared 4 bases from V and 8 bases from J, leaving 15 bases between. About this clonotype itself: The antigen is unknown.

The iRepertoire nested amplicon-rescue multiplex PCR amplified TCR alpha and beta CDR3s from RNA. One entry per CDR3 protein, called by TCRdb with MiXCR from the multiplex PCR reads. The sample yields about 190,000 distinct CDR3 sequences, roughly 32% seen once. The sequenced sample consisted of glioma tissue, nonneoplastic brain tissue, or PBMCs (not recorded which). The receptor was isolated from a human donor with low-grade glioma or glioblastoma, undergoing nonglioma brain surgery, or in good health (not recorded which). The chain uses TRBV28 and TRBJ2-1; possible D gene TRBD2, 6 bases. Written as DNA, the CDR3 is TGTGCCAGCAGTTCCCCGGGACTTAGCGATGAGCAGTTCTTC. Amino acids: CASSSPGLSDEQFF. Full variable domain (missing parts from reference TRBV28 and TRBJ2-1): DVKVTQSSRYLVKRTGEKVFLECVQDMDHENMFWYRQDPGLGLRLIYFSYDVKMKEKGDIPEGYSVSREKKERFSLILESASTNQTSMYLCASSSPGLSDEQFFGPGTRLTVL.